This T cell receptor (beta chain) was found in a study of blood T cell repertoires in COVID-19. Per the original data handling: Cell counts per sample came from amplifying reference gene primers. Repertoires were generated with immunoSEQ multiplex PCR, while TCRdb's copy carries only in-frame clones and drops some. V and J calls and clone size come straight from that table; D and trimming were deduced from the DNA. The table has around 150,000 clones, 70% to 90% seen once. In germline, CDR1 is SGHTA, CDR2 FQGNSA. The CDR3 extends over 11 amino acids. The germline V and J ends were trimmed by 3 bases and 15 bases, with 11 bases remaining between them.

The sequenced sample was PBMCs or T cells enriched from blood (not recorded which). V gene TRBV7-2 combines with J gene TRBJ1-4; a possible D gene is TRBD1 (6 bases). The source is a woman between 45 and 65 years old who had recovered from COVID-19. Here the CDR3 reads CASSLDRQVFF. The CDR3 region has the DNA TGTGCCAGCAGCTTGGACAGACAGGTGTTTTTT.